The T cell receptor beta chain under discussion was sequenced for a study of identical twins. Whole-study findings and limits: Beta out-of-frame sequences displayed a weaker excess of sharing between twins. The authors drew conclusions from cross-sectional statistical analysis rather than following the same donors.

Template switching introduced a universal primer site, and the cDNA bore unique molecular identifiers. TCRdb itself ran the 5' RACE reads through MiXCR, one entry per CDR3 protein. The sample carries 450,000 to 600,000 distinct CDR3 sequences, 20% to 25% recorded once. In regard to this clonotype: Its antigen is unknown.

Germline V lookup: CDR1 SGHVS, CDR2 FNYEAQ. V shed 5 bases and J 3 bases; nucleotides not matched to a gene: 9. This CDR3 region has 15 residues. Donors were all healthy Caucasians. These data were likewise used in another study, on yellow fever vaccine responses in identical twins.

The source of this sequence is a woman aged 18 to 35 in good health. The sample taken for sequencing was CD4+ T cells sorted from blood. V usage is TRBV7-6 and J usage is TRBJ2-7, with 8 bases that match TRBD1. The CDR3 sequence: CASSVGQGRFYEQYF. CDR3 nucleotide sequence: TGTGCCAGCAGCGTTGGACAGGGCCGCTTCTACGAGCAGTACTTC.